This T cell receptor beta chain emerged from a study of T cell clones after liver transplantation. Study context: Standard immunosuppression, with no induction, continued until 12-24 months after transplant.

The junction had 4 bases not matched to a gene; V was cut back by 2 bases and J by 7 bases. The CDR3 consists of 13 residues. CDR1 and CDR2 from the germline V gene are SEHNR and FQNEAQ (reference sequence). Libraries were prepared by immunoSEQ multiplex PCR; TCRdb keeps only in-frame clonotypes and omits some of them. Counted here are about 51,000 clones, 86% occurring once; the ten biggest clones make up around 15%. This clone was counted a single time. This specimen was CD8+ T cells from blood, taken 12 months after liver transplant. The receptor's source is a human patient who received a liver transplant. Part of the T cells may come from the graft donor. The V call is TRBV7-9, the J call TRBJ2-7, with TRBD1 matching 8 bases. CDR3: CASSLQGAGEQYF. The CDR3 coding sequence is TGTGCCAGCAGCTTACAGGGGGCGGGGGAGCAGTACTTC. The full variable domain, in which reference TRBV7-9 and TRBJ2-7 provide the parts outside the CDR3, is DTGVSQNPRHKITKRGQNVTFRCDPISEHNRLYWYRQTLGQGPEFLTYFQNEAQLEKSRLLSDRFSAERPKGSFSTLEIQRTEQGDSAMYLCASSLQGAGEQYFGPGTRLTVT.